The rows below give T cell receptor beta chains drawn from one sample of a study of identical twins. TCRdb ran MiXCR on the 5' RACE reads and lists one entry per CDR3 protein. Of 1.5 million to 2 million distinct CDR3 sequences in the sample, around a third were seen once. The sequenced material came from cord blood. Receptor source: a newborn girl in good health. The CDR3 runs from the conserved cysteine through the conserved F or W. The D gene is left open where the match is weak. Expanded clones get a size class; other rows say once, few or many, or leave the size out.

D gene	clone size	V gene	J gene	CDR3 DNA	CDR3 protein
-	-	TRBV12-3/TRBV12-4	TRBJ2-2	TGTGCCAGCAGTTCACTCAGGGAGACCACCGGGGAGCTGTTTTTT	CASSSLRETTGELFF
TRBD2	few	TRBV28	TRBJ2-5	TGTGCCAGCAGTTTATGGACCGGGGGGGTGGAGCAGCAGTACTTC	CASSLWTGGVEQQYF
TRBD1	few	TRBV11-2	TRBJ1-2	TGTGCCAGCAGCTTAGCCTACAGGGGGCATCGGTATGGCTACACCTTC	CASSLAYRGHRYGYTF
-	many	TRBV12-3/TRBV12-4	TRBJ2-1	TGTGCCAGCAGTTTAGGGGTTGGCCGGGAGCAGTTCTTC	CASSLGVGREQFF
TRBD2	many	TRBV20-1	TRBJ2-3	TGCAGTGCTAGTGTAGCGGGACTCACAGATACGCAGTATTTT	CSASVAGLTDTQYF
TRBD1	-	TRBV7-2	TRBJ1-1	TGTGCCAGCAGCTATAACAGGGGAAACACTGAAGCTTTCTTT	CASSYNRGNTEAFF
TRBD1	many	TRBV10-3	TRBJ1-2	TGTGCCATCAGTGAGAGAGCCGGGACAGGAGATGGCTACACCTTC	CAISERAGTGDGYTF
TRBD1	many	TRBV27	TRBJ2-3	TGTGCCAGCAAAGAGGCCCTTCCGGGACAGGGGGCTGCAGATACGCAGTATTTT	CASKEALPGQGAADTQYF
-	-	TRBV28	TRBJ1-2	TGTGCCAGCAGTTTTCTCCAGGGACCCTATGGCTACACCTTC	CASSFLQGPYGYTF
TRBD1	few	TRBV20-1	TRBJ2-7	TGCAGCCCGGGACAGGGTTCGTACGAGCAGTACTTC	CSPGQGSYEQYF
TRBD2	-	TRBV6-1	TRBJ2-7	TGTGTCAGCAGTGAAGAGCGGGGACCCTACGAGCAGTACTTC	CVSSEERGPYEQYF
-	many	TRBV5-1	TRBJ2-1	TGTGCCAGCTCATTGACTAGACCCAATGAGCAGTTCTTC	CASSLTRPNEQFF
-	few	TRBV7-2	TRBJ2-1	TGTGCCAGCAGCTTACAGGGGAGTCACAATGAGCAGTTCTTC	CASSLQGSHNEQFF
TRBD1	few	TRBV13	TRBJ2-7	TGTGCCAGCAGCCAAAGACAGGGGATCTATTACGAGCAGTACTTC	CASSQRQGIYYEQYF
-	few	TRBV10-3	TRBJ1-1	TGTGCCATCAGTGACGAACAAGACACTGAAGCTTTCTTT	CAISDEQDTEAFF
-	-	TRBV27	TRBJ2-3	TGTGCCAGCAGTGACCAAACCACAGATACGCAGTATTTT	CASSDQTTDTQYF
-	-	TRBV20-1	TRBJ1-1	TGCAGTGTCCTAAAAGGGGGGGGAACTGAAGCTTTCTTT	CSVLKGGGTEAFF
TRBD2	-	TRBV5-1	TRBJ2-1	TGCGCCAGCAGCTTGAGCGGGGGACTCATTTACAATGAGCAGTTCTTC	CASSLSGGLIYNEQFF
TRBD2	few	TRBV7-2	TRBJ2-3	TGTGCCAGCAGTCTAGCGGGGACACTATTGTCAGATACGCAGTATTTT	CASSLAGTLLSDTQYF
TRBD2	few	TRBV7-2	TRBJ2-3	TGTGCCAGCAGCTCCGGGACTAGCGGTTTTAAGTACACAGATACGCAGTATTTT	CASSSGTSGFKYTDTQYF
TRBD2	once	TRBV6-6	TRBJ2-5	TGTGCCACTAGGGGACTAGCGGGAGAGTTGGAGACCCAGTACTTC	CATRGLAGELETQYF
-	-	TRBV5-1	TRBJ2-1	TGCGCCAGCAGCTTGATCTGGGGAGAGGGCAATGAGCAGTTCTTC	CASSLIWGEGNEQFF
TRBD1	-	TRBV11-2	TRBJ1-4	TGTGCCAGCAGCACCGAGGGGACAGGGACTGAAAAACTGTTTTTT	CASSTEGTGTEKLFF
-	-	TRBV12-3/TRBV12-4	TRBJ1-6	TGTGCCAGCAGCCGCGGGGACTCCCTAATAATTTCACCCCTCCACTTT	CASSRGDSLIISPLHF
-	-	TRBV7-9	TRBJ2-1	TGTGCCAGCAGCTTAGCAGTTGTGCCGGCTCATAGAGCCCCTGAGCAGTTCTTC	CASSLAVVPAHRAPEQFF
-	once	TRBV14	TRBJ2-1	TGTGCCAGCAGCCAGCTCAATGGGCAGTTCTTC	CASSQLNGQFF
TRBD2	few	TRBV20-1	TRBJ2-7	TGCAGTGCTCGAAGCCCAGCGGGAGGTTCACCCTACGAGCAGTACTTC	CSARSPAGGSPYEQYF
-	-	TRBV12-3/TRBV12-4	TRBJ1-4	TGTGCCAGCAGCCCTATCCCCCGACAGAATGAAAAACTGTTTTTT	CASSPIPRQNEKLFF
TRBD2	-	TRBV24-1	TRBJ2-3	TGTGCCACCAGTGATTTGCCAACGAGGACTAGGGGAGATACGCAGTATTTT	CATSDLPTRTRGDTQYF
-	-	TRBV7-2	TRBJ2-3	TGTGCCAGCAGCTTCTTGGGGGGCTTAGCCGGGGCAGATACGCAGTATTTT	CASSFLGGLAGADTQYF
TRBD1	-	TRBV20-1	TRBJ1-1	TGCAGTGGAGGGGACAGGGGGAACACTGAAGCTTTCTTT	CSGGDRGNTEAFF
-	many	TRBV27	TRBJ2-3	TGTGCCAGCAGTTTTCCTTCTGGGGGGCAGGATACGCAGTATTTT	CASSFPSGGQDTQYF
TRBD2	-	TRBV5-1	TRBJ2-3	TGCGCCAGCAGCTTGACTAGCGGGTTGGCAGATACGCAGTATTTT	CASSLTSGLADTQYF
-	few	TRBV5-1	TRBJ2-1	TGTGCCAGCAGCTTAGAAGAGGGGTCCTACAATGAGCAGTTCTTC	CASSLEEGSYNEQFF
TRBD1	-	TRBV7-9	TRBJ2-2	TGTGCCAGCAGCTTAAGCCATGTACAGGGGGCCGGGGAGCTGTTTTTT	CASSLSHVQGAGELFF
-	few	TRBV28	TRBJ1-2	TGTGCCAGCAGTTTTCCCGAGGGCTGGGACTCCGATGGCTACACCTTC	CASSFPEGWDSDGYTF
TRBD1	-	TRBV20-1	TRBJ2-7	TGCAGTGCACCTGCACAGGGGGAGGTGAGCTCCTACGAGCAGTACTTC	CSAPAQGEVSSYEQYF
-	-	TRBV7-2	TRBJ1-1	TGTGCCAGCAGCCCCCGACGTGACGGGAACACTGAAGCTTTCTTT	CASSPRRDGNTEAFF
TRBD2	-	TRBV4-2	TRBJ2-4	TGTGCCAGTTTCGCTGGGACTAGCGGGAGGGCCCGGGTCAAAAACATTCAGTACTTC	CASFAGTSGRARVKNIQYF
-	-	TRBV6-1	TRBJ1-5	TGTGCCAGCACCCTATACAGGGGCAATCAGCCCCAGCATTTT	CASTLYRGNQPQHF
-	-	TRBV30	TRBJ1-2	TGTGCCTGGAGTGTACGTCCAGGGCTAGGTGGCTACACCTTC	CAWSVRPGLGGYTF
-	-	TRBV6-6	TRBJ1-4	TGTGCCAGCAGCTGGTACTTACAGAATGAAAAACTGTTTTTT	CASSWYLQNEKLFF